This TCR beta chain was documented in a study of Tregs in tolerant kidney transplant recipients. Whole-study findings and limits: In tolerant patients, donor-specific Tregs outgrew total Tregs, suggesting antigen-driven expansion. Findings come from small patient numbers and require larger validation. Nucleotide sequences could not be compared across some patients' samples due to primer changes.

Note on this clone: What it binds is not known.

TCRdb's table, derived via immunoSEQ multiplex PCR, lists solely in-frame clones and lacks some. The sample has 50,000 or so clones; over 85% are singletons. Mixed chimerism was transient after nonmyeloablative marrow transplants from related graft donors. Unstimulated regulatory T cells (CD4+CD25+CD127-), CD4+CD25- non-regulatory cells, CD4 and CD8 cells were FACS-sorted from thawed PBMCs. The sequence came from a human patient who received a combined kidney and bone marrow transplant. Part of the T cell pool may stem from the graft donor. The specimen was CD8+ T cells from blood (PBMCs), collected 12 months after the transplant.

The CDR3 region has the DNA TGTGCCAGCAGCGCGGGACAGGGGCTGGGTGAAGCTTTCTTT. This gives the protein CASSAGQGLGEAFF. The chain uses TRBV7-6 and TRBJ1-1; TRBD1 matches at 10 bases. CDR3 length equals 14 residues. In germline, CDR1 is SGHVS, CDR2 FNYEAQ. V gave up 5 bases and J gave up 7 bases; unmatched junction bases: 7.